A single sample gave rise to the 12 T cell receptor beta chains below, sequenced in a study of cytomegalovirus exposure and HLA in healthy donors. Amplification used 60 Vbeta primers and 13 Jbeta primers. Measured with immunoSEQ multiplex PCR; TCRdb has only the in-frame clones, and not every one. The table includes 110,000 to 150,000 clones, 60% to 80% detected once. Sequenced: PBMCs. The origin of the receptors is a woman in her twenties or thirties in good health and CMV-seronegative.

The CDR3 here is CASSLAVYRGKPQNTEAFF. For the CDR3, the DNA is TGTGCCAGCAGCTTGGCGGTCTACAGGGGCAAGCCCCAGAACACTGAAGCTTTCTTT. The rearrangement links TRBV5-5 to TRBJ1-1, with TRBD1 matching 7 bases. The CDR3 covers 19 residues. Germline assignment: CDR1 SGHKS and CDR2 YYEKEE (reference sequence). The junction had 15 bases not matched to a gene; V was cut back by 0 bases and J by 1 base.

This chain joins TRBV28 and TRBJ1-5, with 7 bases fitting TRBD1. The CDR3 loop spans 16 amino acids. Germline CDR1 reads MDHEN; CDR2 reads SYDVKM. V lost 3 bases and J lost 8; bases outside the gene matches: 13. The chain's CDR3 is CASSFAGTEIQKPQHF. The CDR3 nucleotides are TGTGCCAGCAGTTTCGCCGGGACAGAAATTCAAAAGCCCCAGCATTTT.

CDR3: CASSIGLQVLFF. DNA of the CDR3: TGTGCCAGTAGTATAGGCCTACAGGTGCTGTTTTTT. The J gene is TRBJ2-2, the V gene TRBV19; weak D call: TRBD1 (5 bases). With 1 base removed from V and 13 bases from J, the gap between germline ends came to 10 bases. Germline values: CDR1 LNHDA, CDR2 SQIVND (reference sequence). The CDR3 runs to 12 residues.

V and J are TRBV28 and TRBJ2-7, with D possibly being TRBD2 (6 bases). V was cut by 2 bases and J by 0 bases, with 11 bases left in between. The CDR3 covers 15 residues. CDR1 is MDHEN and CDR2 is SYDVKM in the germline V gene. The DNA of the CDR3 is TGTGCCAGCAGTTTACCGGGGGTAAGCTCCTACGAGCAGTACTTC. It is translated as CASSLPGVSSYEQYF.

The chain is built from TRBV9 and TRBJ2-5, with 8 bases identical to TRBD2. CDR1 is SGDLS and CDR2 is YYNGEE in the germline V gene. CDR3 length: 14 amino acids. V shed 3 bases and J 5 bases; nucleotides not matched to a gene: 6. The CDR3 here is CASSAPGGSETQYF. The CDR3 DNA sequence: TGTGCCAGCAGCGCACCGGGGGGGAGTGAGACCCAGTACTTC.

The genes are TRBV10-2 and TRBJ2-7, with a possible D match to TRBD2 (5 bases). V was clipped by 6 bases and J by 0 bases, with 12 bases between them. The germline CDR1 and CDR2 sequences are WSHSY and SAAADI. The CDR3 runs 14 residues. The CDR3 region is CASRGLGGSYEQYF. DNA of the CDR3: TGCGCCAGCAGGGGTTTAGGAGGCTCCTACGAGCAGTACTTC.

A few counts support this clone. CDR3 amino acids: CASSYLGQANTEAFF. DNA for the CDR3: TGTGCCAGCAGTTACCTGGGACAGGCGAACACTGAAGCTTTCTTT. The chain joins TRBV6-5 to TRBJ1-1; 8 bases fit TRBD1. The CDR3 length is 15 residues. Trimming removed 2 bases from V and 1 base from J; junction bases left unmatched: 3. CDR1 MNHEY and CDR2 SVGAGI come from the germline V gene.

The chain couples TRBV6-6 to TRBJ1-6; 8 bases align to TRBD1. Trimming at V came to 2 bases and at J to 8 bases, leaving 2 bases not matched to a gene. The germline V gene encodes CDR1 MNHNY and CDR2 SVGAGI (reference sequence). CDR3 length: 14 residues. As DNA, the CDR3 is TGTGCCAGCAGTTACCCGGGACAGGATTCACCCCTCCACTTT. It codes for CASSYPGQDSPLHF.

The chain recombines TRBV5-1 with TRBJ1-1; no definite D call. The V and J ends lost 0 bases and 1 base respectively, with 13 bases between them. Looked up from germline, CDR1 is SGHRS and CDR2 is YFSETQ. The CDR3 is 16 residues long. CDR3 region: CASSLGLGRTNTEAFF. The CDR3 DNA is TGCGCCAGCAGCTTGGGGTTAGGGAGAACGAACACTGAAGCTTTCTTT.

This chain uses TRBV5-1 with TRBJ1-2; 9 positions match TRBD1. From germline, CDR1 is SGHRS and CDR2 YFSETQ. The V and J ends lost 4 bases and 5 bases, in that order; junction bases with no gene match: 9. The CDR3 covers 15 residues. For the CDR3, the DNA is TGCGCCAGCAGCGAGGGACAGGGCCCCCCGTATGGCTACACCTTC. Protein sequence: CASSEGQGPPYGYTF. Drawing the rest from reference TRBV5-1 and TRBJ1-2, the complete variable domain is KAGVTQTPRYLIKTRGQQVTLSCSPISGHRSVSWYQQTPGQGLQFLFEYFSETQRNKGNFPGRFSGRQFSNSRSEMNVSTLELGDSALYLCASSEGQGPPYGYTFGSGTRLTVV.

J is TRBJ1-4 and V is TRBV2; D call uncertain. The CDR3 runs 12 residues. The V gene lost 10 bases and the J gene lost 12 bases, with 18 bases spanning the gap. CDR1 and CDR2 (germline): SNHLY, FYNNEI. This CDR3 is CATTLGDFQLFF. The CDR3, as DNA: TGTGCCACCACTTTAGGTGACTTTCAACTGTTTTTT.

The chain uses TRBV5-1 and TRBJ2-3; 7 bases are shared with TRBD1. Germline CDR1 reads SGHRS; CDR2 reads YFSETQ. Unmatched junction bases numbered 5, after V lost 1 base and J lost 0 bases. The CDR3 consists of 16 residues. CDR3 in DNA: TGCGCCAGCAGCTTGAACCGGGACAGAAGCACAGATACGCAGTATTTT. It encodes CASSLNRDRSTDTQYF.